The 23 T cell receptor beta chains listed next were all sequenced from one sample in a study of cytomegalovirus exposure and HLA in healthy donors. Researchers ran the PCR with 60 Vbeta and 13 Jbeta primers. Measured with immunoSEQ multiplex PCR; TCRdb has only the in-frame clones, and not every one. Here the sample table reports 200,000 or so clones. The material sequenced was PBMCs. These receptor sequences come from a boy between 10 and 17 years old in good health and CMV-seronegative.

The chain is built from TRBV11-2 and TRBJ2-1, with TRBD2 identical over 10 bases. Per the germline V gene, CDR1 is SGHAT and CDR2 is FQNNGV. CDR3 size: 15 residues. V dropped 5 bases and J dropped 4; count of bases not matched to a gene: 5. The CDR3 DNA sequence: TGTGCCAGCAGCCGCCGGACTAGCGGATACAATGAGCAGTTCTTC. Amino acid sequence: CASSRRTSGYNEQFF. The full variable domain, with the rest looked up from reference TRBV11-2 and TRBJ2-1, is EAGVAQSPRYKIIEKRQSVAFWCNPISGHATLYWYQQILGQGPKLLIQFQNNGVVDDSQLPKDRFSAERLKGVDSTLKIQPAKLEDSAVYLCASSRRTSGYNEQFFGPGTRLTVL.

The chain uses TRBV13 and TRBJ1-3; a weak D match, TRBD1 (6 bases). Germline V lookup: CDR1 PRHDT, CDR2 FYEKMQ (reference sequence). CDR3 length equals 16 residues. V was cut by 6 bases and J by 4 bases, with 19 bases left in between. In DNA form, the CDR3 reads TGTGCCAGCAGGGATGGGGTCGACAGGAAGGGAAACACCATATATTTT. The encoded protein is CASRDGVDRKGNTIYF.

The CDR3 region is CASSWARGSEQFF. DNA of the CDR3: TGTGCCAGCAGCTGGGCTAGGGGGTCCGAGCAGTTCTTC. The V gene is TRBV7-2, the J gene TRBJ2-1, with D possibly TRBD1 on 6 matching bases. CDR3 size: 13 residues. Germline CDR1 SGHTA, CDR2 FQGNSA. V was cut by 4 bases and J by 10 bases, with 14 bases left in between.

The CDR3, as DNA: TGTGCCAGCAGCCTTTGGACTAGCGGGGGGGCGGAGACCCAGTACTTC. Encoded protein: CASSLWTSGGAETQYF. This sequence joins TRBV7-2 and TRBJ2-5; 15 bases are shared with TRBD2. Trimming at V came to 5 bases and at J to 5 bases, leaving 6 bases not matched to a gene. The CDR3 runs to 16 residues. Germline CDR1 is SGHTA and CDR2 is FQGNSA.

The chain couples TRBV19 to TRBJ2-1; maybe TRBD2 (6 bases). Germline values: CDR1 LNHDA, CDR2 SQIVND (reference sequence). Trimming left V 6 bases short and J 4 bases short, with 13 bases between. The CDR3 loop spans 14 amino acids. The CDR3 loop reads CASSMEGAYNEQFF. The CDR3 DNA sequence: TGTGCCAGTAGCATGGAGGGAGCTTACAATGAGCAGTTCTTC.

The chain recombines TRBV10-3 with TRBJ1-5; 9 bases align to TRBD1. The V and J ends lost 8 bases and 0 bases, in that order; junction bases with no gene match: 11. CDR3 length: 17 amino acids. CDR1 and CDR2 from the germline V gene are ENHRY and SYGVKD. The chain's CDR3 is CAIGEGQGFASNQPQHF. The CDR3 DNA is TGTGCCATCGGAGAGGGACAGGGTTTTGCTAGCAATCAGCCCCAGCATTTT.

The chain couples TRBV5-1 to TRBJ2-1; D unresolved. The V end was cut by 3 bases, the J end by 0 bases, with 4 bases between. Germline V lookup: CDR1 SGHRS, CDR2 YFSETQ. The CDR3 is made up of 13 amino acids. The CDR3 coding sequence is TGCGCCAGCAGCTCCTCCTCCTACAATGAGCAGTTCTTC. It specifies CASSSSSYNEQFF.

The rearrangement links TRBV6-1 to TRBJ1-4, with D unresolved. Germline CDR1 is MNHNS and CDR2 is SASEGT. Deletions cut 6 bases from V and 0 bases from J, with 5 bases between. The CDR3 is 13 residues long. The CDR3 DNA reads TGTGCCAGCAGCCTAACAACTAATGAAAAACTGTTTTTT. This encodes CASSLTTNEKLFF.

DNA for the CDR3: TGTGCCAGCAGCTTAGGAGGAACAGATACGCAGTATTTT. Encoded protein: CASSLGGTDTQYF. This sequence joins TRBV7-2 and TRBJ2-3; no clear D. This CDR3 is 13 amino acids long. Germline V gene data show CDR1 as SGHTA and CDR2 as FQGNSA. Deletions cut 1 base from V and 3 bases from J, with 5 bases between. Full variable domain (missing parts from reference TRBV7-2 and TRBJ2-3): GAGVSQSPSNKVTEKGKDVELRCDPISGHTALYWYRQSLGQGLEFLIYFQGNSAPDKSGLPSDRFSAERTGGSVSTLTIQRTQQEDSAVYLCASSLGGTDTQYFGPGTRLTVL.

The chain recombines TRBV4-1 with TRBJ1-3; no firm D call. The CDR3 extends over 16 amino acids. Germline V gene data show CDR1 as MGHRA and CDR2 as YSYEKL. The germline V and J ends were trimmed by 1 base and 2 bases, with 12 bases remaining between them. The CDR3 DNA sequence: TGCGCCAGCAGCCAAGCGTCGACTAGGGCTGGAAACACCATATATTTT. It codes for CASSQASTRAGNTIYF.

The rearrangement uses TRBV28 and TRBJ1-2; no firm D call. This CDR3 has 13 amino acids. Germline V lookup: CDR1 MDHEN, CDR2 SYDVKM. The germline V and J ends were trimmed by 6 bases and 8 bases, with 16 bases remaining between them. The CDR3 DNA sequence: TGTGCCAGCAGCACGACCTCATGGGCAGGCTACACCTTC. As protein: CASSTTSWAGYTF.

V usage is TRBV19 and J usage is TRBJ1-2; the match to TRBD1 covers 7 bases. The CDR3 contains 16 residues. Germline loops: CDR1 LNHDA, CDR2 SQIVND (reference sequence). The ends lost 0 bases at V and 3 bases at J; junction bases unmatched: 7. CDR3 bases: TGTGCCAGTAGTATAGATCGACAGGGAGTCGACTATGGCTACACCTTC. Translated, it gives CASSIDRQGVDYGYTF.

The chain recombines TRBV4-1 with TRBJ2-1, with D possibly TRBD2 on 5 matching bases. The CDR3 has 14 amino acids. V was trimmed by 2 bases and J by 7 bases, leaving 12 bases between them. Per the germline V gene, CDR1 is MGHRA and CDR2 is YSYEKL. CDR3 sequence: CASSQLDPGNEQFF. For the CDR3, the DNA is TGCGCCAGCAGCCAATTGGACCCGGGGAATGAGCAGTTCTTC.

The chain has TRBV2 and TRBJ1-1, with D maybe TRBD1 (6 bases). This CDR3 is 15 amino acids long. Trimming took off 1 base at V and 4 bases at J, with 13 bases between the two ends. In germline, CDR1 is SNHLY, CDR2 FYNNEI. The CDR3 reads CASSEDRARFTEAFF. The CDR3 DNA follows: TGTGCCAGCAGTGAAGACAGGGCGAGGTTCACTGAAGCTTTCTTT.

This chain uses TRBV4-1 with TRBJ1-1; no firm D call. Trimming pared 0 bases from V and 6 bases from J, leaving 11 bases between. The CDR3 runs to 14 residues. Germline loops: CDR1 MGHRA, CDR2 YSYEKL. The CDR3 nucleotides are TGCGCCAGCAGCCAAGATCTAATCGTGCCTGAAGCTTTCTTT. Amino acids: CASSQDLIVPEAFF.

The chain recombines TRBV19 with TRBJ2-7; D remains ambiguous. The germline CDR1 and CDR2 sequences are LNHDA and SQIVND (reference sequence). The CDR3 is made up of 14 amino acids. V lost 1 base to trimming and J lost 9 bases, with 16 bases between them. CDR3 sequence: CASSIGDRSAPQYF. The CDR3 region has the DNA TGTGCCAGTAGTATAGGTGATAGGAGCGCCCCGCAGTACTTC. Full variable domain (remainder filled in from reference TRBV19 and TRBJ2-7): DGGITQSPKYLFRKEGQNVTLSCEQNLNHDAMYWYRQDPGQGLRLIYYSQIVNDFQKGDIAEGYSVSREKKESFPLTVTSAQKNPTAFYLCASSIGDRSAPQYFGPGTRLTVT.

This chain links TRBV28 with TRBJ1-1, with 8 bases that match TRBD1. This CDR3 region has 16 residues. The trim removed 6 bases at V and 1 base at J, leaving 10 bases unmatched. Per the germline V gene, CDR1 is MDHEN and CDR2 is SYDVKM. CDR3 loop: CASRDLHGTGNTEAFF. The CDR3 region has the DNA TGTGCCAGCAGGGACCTGCACGGGACAGGGAACACTGAAGCTTTCTTT.

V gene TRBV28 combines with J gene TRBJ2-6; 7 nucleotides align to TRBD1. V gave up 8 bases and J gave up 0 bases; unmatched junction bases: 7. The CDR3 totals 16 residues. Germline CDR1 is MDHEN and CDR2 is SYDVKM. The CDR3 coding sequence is TGTGCCAGCCGACAGGGCTACAGCTCTGGGGCCAACGTCCTGACTTTC. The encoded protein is CASRQGYSSGANVLTF.

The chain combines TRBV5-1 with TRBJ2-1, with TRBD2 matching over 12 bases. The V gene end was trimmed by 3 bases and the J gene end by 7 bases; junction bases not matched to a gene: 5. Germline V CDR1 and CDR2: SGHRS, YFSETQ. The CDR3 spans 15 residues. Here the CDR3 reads CASSWVLAGGNEQFF. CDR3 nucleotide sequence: TGCGCCAGCAGCTGGGTCCTAGCGGGGGGGAATGAGCAGTTCTTC.

CDR3 nucleotides: TGTGCCACCAGCAGAGATAGAGGGACAGCCTACAATGAGCAGTTCTTC. This translates into CATSRDRGTAYNEQFF. V and J are TRBV15 and TRBJ2-1; 7 bases are a match to TRBD1. V shed 0 bases and J 2 bases; nucleotides not matched to a gene: 4. This CDR3 is built from 16 residues. Germline lookup yields CDR1 LNHNV and CDR2 YYDKDF (reference sequence).

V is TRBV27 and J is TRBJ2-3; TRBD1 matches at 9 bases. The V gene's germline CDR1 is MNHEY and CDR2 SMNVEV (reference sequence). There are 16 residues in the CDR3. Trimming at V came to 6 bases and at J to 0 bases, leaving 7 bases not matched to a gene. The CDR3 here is CASSLGQGFSTDTQYF. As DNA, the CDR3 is TGTGCCAGCAGCCTGGGACAGGGTTTTAGCACAGATACGCAGTATTTT.

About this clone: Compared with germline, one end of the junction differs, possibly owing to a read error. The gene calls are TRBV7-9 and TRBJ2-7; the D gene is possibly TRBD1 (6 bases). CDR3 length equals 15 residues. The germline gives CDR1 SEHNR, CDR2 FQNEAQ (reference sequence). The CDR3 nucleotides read TGTGCCAGCAGCTTTCAGACAGGTTCCTCCAACGAGCAGTACTTC. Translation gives CASSFQTGSSNEQYF.

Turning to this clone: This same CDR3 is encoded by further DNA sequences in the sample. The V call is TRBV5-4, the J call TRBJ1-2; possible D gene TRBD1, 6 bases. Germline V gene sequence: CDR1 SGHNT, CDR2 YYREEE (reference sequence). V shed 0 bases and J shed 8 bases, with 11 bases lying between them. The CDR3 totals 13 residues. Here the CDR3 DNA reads TGTGCCAGCAGCTTGGACAGGGTAGGGGGCTACACCTTC. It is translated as CASSLDRVGGYTF.